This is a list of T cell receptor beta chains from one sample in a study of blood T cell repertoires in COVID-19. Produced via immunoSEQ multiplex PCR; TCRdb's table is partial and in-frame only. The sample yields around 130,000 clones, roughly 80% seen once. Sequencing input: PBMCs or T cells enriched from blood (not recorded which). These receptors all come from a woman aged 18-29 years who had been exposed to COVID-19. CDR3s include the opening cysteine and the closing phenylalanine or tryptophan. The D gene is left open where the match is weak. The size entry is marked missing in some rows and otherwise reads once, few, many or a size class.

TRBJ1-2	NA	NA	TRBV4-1	CASSQRANYGYTF	TGCGCCAGCAGCCAGAGAGCTAACTATGGCTACACCTTC
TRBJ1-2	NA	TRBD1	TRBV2	CASSAQGDYGYTF	TGTGCCAGCAGCGCACAGGGGGACTATGGCTACACCTTC
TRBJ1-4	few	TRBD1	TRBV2	CASGGTGHEKLFF	TGTGCCAGCGGCGGGACAGGGCATGAAAAACTGTTTTTT
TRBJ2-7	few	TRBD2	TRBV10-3	CAISGGGSYEQYF	TGTGCCATCAGTGGGGGGGGAAGCTACGAGCAGTACTTC
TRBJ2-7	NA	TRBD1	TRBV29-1	CSVTGTASYEQYF	TGCAGCGTAACCGGGACAGCCTCCTACGAGCAGTACTTC
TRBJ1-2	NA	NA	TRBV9	CASSAGEGAYGYTF	TGTGCCAGCAGCGCCGGGGAGGGAGCCTATGGCTACACCTTC
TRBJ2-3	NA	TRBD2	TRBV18	CASSPRGLAGGPDTQYF	TGTGCCAGCTCACCAAGGGGACTAGCGGGAGGGCCAGATACGCAGTATTTT
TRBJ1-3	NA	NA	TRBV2	CASSEAGRNSGNTIYF	TGTGCCAGCAGTGAAGCGGGCCGCAACTCTGGAAACACCATATATTTT
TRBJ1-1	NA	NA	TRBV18	CASSRRLTGLTDTEAFF	TGTGCCAGCTCACGGAGACTAACAGGGCTTACGGACACTGAAGCTTTCTTT
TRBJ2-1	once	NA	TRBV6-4	CASSDSDNNEQFF	TGTGCCAGCAGTGACTCAGACAACAATGAGCAGTTCTTC
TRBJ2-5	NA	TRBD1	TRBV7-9	CASSASTGDVGETQYF	TGTGCCAGCAGCGCCTCGACAGGGGACGTTGGAGAGACCCAGTACTTC
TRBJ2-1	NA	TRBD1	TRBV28	CASRVRTGGYNEQFF	TGTGCCAGCAGGGTAAGGACAGGGGGGTACAATGAGCAGTTCTTC
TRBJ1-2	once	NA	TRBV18	CASSRRPRTEVYNYGYTF	TGTGCCAGCTCCCGGAGGCCTAGGACAGAAGTCTACAACTATGGCTACACCTTC